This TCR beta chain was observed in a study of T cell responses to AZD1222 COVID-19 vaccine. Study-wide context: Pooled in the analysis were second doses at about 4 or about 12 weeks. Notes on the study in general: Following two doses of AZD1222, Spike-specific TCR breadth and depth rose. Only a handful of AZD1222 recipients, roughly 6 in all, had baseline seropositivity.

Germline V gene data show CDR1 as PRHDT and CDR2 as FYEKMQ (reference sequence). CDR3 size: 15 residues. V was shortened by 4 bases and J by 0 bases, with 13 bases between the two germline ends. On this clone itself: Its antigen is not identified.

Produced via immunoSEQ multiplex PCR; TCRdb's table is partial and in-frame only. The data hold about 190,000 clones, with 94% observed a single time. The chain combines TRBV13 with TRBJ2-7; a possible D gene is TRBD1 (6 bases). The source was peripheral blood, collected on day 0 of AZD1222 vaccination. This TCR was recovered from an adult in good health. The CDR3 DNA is TGTGCCAGCAGCTCCGGACAGCCCCTCTCCTACGAGCAGTACTTC. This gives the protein CASSSGQPLSYEQYF.